The sequence of this TCR beta chain was determined in a study of blood T cell repertoires in COVID-19. Study background: Both acute and convalescent COVID-19 samples were obtained from the United States, Italy and Spain.

Some clones are missing from TCRdb's copy, which holds only in-frame ones; the method was immunoSEQ multiplex PCR. The table has about 200,000 clones, 65% to 90% seen once; the top ten hold roughly 10%. This CDR3 has 16 amino acids. Trimming removed 1 base from V and 0 bases from J; junction bases left unmatched: 3. CDR1 and CDR2 (germline): LNHDA, SQIVND (reference sequence). The material sequenced was PBMCs or T cells enriched from blood (not recorded which). This chain uses TRBV19 with TRBJ1-1, with 9 positions matching TRBD1. This TCR was sampled from a middle-aged man who had recovered from COVID-19. CDR3 DNA: TGTGCCAGTAGTATAGTGACAGGGGGATTGAACACTGAAGCTTTCTTT. Encoded protein: CASSIVTGGLNTEAFF.